These 17 T cell receptor beta chains originate from one sample sequenced in a study of T-cell memory formation after mild COVID-19. TCRdb re-derived calls from the 5' RACE reads in MiXCR, one entry per CDR3 protein. This sample yields hundreds of thousands of distinct CDR3 sequences, of which 15% to 20% are seen a single time; around 20% belongs to the top ten. The source material was PBMCs or a T cell subset sorted from them (not recorded which). Receptors were obtained from a man aged 18 to 35 who had mild COVID-19 (a few samples of this study predate the infection). Cell type and time point are not known.

This clonotype was observed a few times. This rearrangement joins TRBV28 to TRBJ2-1; D not resolved. Trimming removed 11 bases at V and 2 bases at J, with 10 bases between. The CDR3 consists of 12 residues. Per the germline V gene, CDR1 is MDHEN and CDR2 is SYDVKM. The CDR3: CAGGATYNEQFF. The CDR3 nucleotides read TGTGCCGGTGGCGCTACCTACAATGAGCAGTTCTTC.

CDR3 nucleotide sequence: TGTGCCAGCAGGATCAGGGAGAATAATTCACCCCTCCACTTT. Protein: CASRIRENNSPLHF. This rearrangement joins TRBV5-4 to TRBJ1-6; perhaps TRBD1 as D (5 bases). Looked up from germline, CDR1 is SGHNT and CDR2 is YYREEE (reference sequence). This CDR3 spans 14 amino acids. The ends were cut back, 5 bases at V and 5 bases at J, with 11 bases in the middle.

This clonotype was counted only a few times. Sequence at one end of the junction differs from germline and may be a read error. V gene TRBV25-1 combines with J gene TRBJ2-3; D is possibly TRBD1 (5 bases). From germline, CDR1 is MGHDK and CDR2 SYGVNS. This CDR3 contains 11 residues. The CDR3 sequence is CASSRADTQFF. CDR3 DNA: TGTGCCAGCAGCAGGGCCGATACGCAGTTTTTT.

This sequence joins TRBV11-2 and TRBJ2-1; 10 bases line up with TRBD1. J lost 6 bases, V lost 5 bases, and 7 bases had no gene match. The CDR3 extends over 15 amino acids. Germline values: CDR1 SGHAT, CDR2 FQNNGV. CDR3 nucleotide sequence: TGTGCCAGCAGCCAGACAGGGGGCGTGAGCAATGAGCAGTTCTTC. Its protein is CASSQTGGVSNEQFF.

This clonotype showed up many times. The gene calls are TRBV7-9 and TRBJ2-4; 7 bases align to TRBD2. The CDR3 has 15 amino acids. Germline V gene lookup returns CDR1 SEHNR and CDR2 FQNEAQ (reference sequence). With V trimmed by 5 bases and J by 1 base, 5 bases remained unmatched. The CDR3 DNA is TGTGCCAGCAGCCCCGGGAGGAAGGCCAAAAACATTCAGTACTTC. This translates into CASSPGRKAKNIQYF.

This clonotype was counted a few times. This sequence joins TRBV5-1 and TRBJ2-3; D unclear. Germline assignment: CDR1 SGHRS and CDR2 YFSETQ. CDR3 size: 14 residues. V dropped 6 bases and J dropped 0 bases, with 11 bases sitting between them. CDR3 nucleotide sequence: TGCGCCAGCAAATCCATTTCTAGCACAGATACGCAGTATTTT. Residues: CASKSISSTDTQYF.

This clonotype was seen at least ten times. The chain combines TRBV5-1 with TRBJ1-1; 8 bases line up with TRBD1. Unmatched junction bases numbered 5, after V lost 2 bases and J lost 5 bases. The CDR3 has 14 residues. The germline gives CDR1 SGHRS, CDR2 YFSETQ. The CDR3 coding sequence is TGCGCCAGCAGCTTTATGACAGGGGCTACTGAAGCTTTCTTT. Amino acids: CASSFMTGATEAFF.

The chain recombines TRBV3-1 with TRBJ2-7; 11 bases line up with TRBD2. Germline values: CDR1 LGHDT, CDR2 YNNKEL (reference sequence). With V trimmed by 2 bases and J by 3 bases, 3 bases remained unmatched. CDR3 length: 15 residues. The CDR3 bases are TGTGCCAGCAGCCAAAATAGCGGGGGGGGCTACGAGCAGTACTTC. This translates into CASSQNSGGGYEQYF.

The chain joins TRBV2 to TRBJ1-5; D gene uncertain. The CDR3 runs 12 residues. Germline assignment: CDR1 SNHLY and CDR2 FYNNEI. V was clipped by 8 bases and J by 7 bases, with 12 bases between them. The CDR3 here is CASLRLGQPQHF. For the CDR3, the DNA is TGTGCCAGCCTGAGGCTTGGGCAGCCCCAGCATTTT.

This clonotype was counted only a few times. Written as DNA, the CDR3 is TGTGCCAGCAGCTTAGCCCGAGGGACAGGGCACGAGCAGTACTTC. Translation: CASSLARGTGHEQYF. This chain uses TRBV11-1 with TRBJ2-7; 9 bases align to TRBD1. The CDR3 loop spans 15 amino acids. V shed 0 bases and J 5 bases; nucleotides not matched to a gene: 5. Germline V gives CDR1 SGHAT, CDR2 FQDESV (reference sequence).

This rearrangement joins TRBV5-5 to TRBJ1-1, with unresolved D. Looked up from germline, CDR1 is SGHKS and CDR2 is YYEKEE (reference sequence). Deletions cut 0 bases from V and 11 bases from J, with 11 bases between. The CDR3 spans 12 residues. In DNA form, the CDR3 reads TGTGCCAGCAGCTTGGTGGGGTTCGGCGCTTTCTTT. Translated, it gives CASSLVGFGAFF.

This clonotype was detected ten times or more. The chain uses TRBV19 and TRBJ1-1; D is possibly TRBD1 (5 bases). Trimming removed 3 bases from V and 5 bases from J, with 10 bases in between. This CDR3 has 13 residues. Germline-derived CDR1 and CDR2 are LNHDA and SQIVND (reference sequence). The CDR3 nucleotides are TGTGCCAGTAGTATCCTCCAGGGTACTGAAGCTTTCTTT. Translating gives CASSILQGTEAFF.

V gene TRBV5-6 combines with J gene TRBJ1-5; D is uncertain. Germline CDR1 reads SGHDT; CDR2 reads YYEEEE. The CDR3 consists of 17 residues. Between the trimmed V and J ends, which lost 0 bases and 0 bases, there was a span of 13 bases. CDR3 DNA: TGTGCCAGCAGCTTGGGACTTATTGACCTTAGCAATCAGCCCCAGCATTTT. Protein product: CASSLGLIDLSNQPQHF.

This clonotype was seen many times. This rearrangement joins TRBV10-3 to TRBJ2-2; 11 positions agree with TRBD2. This CDR3 region has 15 residues. The V gene's germline CDR1 is ENHRY and CDR2 SYGVKD. The trim removed 3 bases at V and 4 bases at J, leaving 1 base unmatched. As DNA, the CDR3 is TGTGCCATCAGTGATACTAGCGGGGGCACCGGGGAGCTGTTTTTT. Amino acids: CAISDTSGGTGELFF.

V gene TRBV2 combines with J gene TRBJ1-1; D may be TRBD1 (5 bases). CDR3 size: 10 residues. Per the germline V gene, CDR1 is SNHLY and CDR2 is FYNNEI. V shed 9 bases and J shed 14 bases, with 16 bases lying between them. CDR3 region: CARGGQGEFF. The CDR3 DNA reads as TGTGCCAGAGGCGGGCAGGGAGAGTTCTTT.

The chain is built from TRBV29-1 and TRBJ2-7; D possibly uses TRBD1 or TRBD2 (6 bases each). In germline, CDR1 is SQVTM, CDR2 ANQGSEA. This CDR3 spans 13 amino acids. V was pared by 4 bases and J by 2 bases, with 12 bases between. The CDR3 DNA sequence: TGCAGCGTTGTGCGGGACAACACCTACGAGCAGTACTTC. It is translated as CSVVRDNTYEQYF.

This clonotype appeared many times. This rearrangement joins TRBV5-1 to TRBJ2-3; 8 bases line up with TRBD1. V gave up 4 bases and J gave up 4 bases; unmatched junction bases: 8. The CDR3 has 15 amino acids. CDR1 and CDR2 from the germline V gene are SGHRS and YFSETQ. This chain's CDR3 is CASSRTGIGSDTQYF. CDR3 coding DNA: TGCGCCAGCAGCCGGACAGGGATCGGCTCAGATACGCAGTATTTT.